The source of this TCR beta chain is a study of blood T cell repertoires in COVID-19. Study-level information: Sources were T cells, B-cell-depleted T cells, or PBMCs; the material itself was cDNA or gDNA.

Sequencing used immunoSEQ multiplex PCR; TCRdb keeps in-frame clones, though not all of them. The sample lists about 270,000 clones, approximately 86% occurring once. The CDR3 is 11 amino acids. Deletions cut 2 bases from V and 5 bases from J, with 5 bases between. Germline V gene lookup returns CDR1 SGHKS and CDR2 YYEKEE (reference sequence). Participant age was roughly 18 to 90 years, and participants resided in approximately 24 US areas. Two negative PCRs, clearance, or symptom resolution had been documented for recovered Cohort 3 donors. The sample consisted of PBMCs or T cells enriched from blood (not recorded which). The chain joins TRBV5-5 to TRBJ2-7; a possible D gene is TRBD2 (5 bases). This clonotype originated in a woman younger than 30 who had recovered from COVID-19. As DNA, the CDR3 is TGTGCCAGCAGCTTCGGGAACGAGCAGTACTTC. It yields the protein CASSFGNEQYF. The variable domain in full, completed from reference TRBV5-5 and TRBJ2-7, reads DAGVTQSPTHLIKTRGQQVTLRCSPISGHKSVSWYQQVLGQGPQFIFQYYEKEERGRGNFPDRFSARQFPNYSSELNVNALLLGDSALYLCASSFGNEQYFGPGTRLTVT.